This T cell receptor beta chain appears in the sequencing data of a study of T cell repertoires in cytomegalovirus infection. On the study more broadly: Through public TCR beta signatures, both CMV infection and matching HLA type were indicated.

Trimming took off 6 bases at V and 2 bases at J, with 10 bases between the two ends. Per the germline V gene, CDR1 is LNHDA and CDR2 is SQIVND (reference sequence). The CDR3 has 13 amino acids. The table lists this clonotype with a few counts. Its antigen is still unknown. TCRdb reprocessed the reads via MiXCR and lists one record per CDR3 protein. The sample lists about 830,000 distinct CDR3 sequences, 30% to 35% occurring once. Overall study results and limits: The cumulative frequency of public TCR beta families identified carriers of CMV plus the relevant HLA.

The TCR was taken from a human donor in good health (CMV status not recorded). Some clones in this sample may be carry-over from other donors' samples. This chain joins TRBV19 and TRBJ1-2; D call uncertain. The sample was cultured CD8+ T cells from PBMCs, taken from culture after CMV antigen stimulation. The CDR3 sequence is CASSPDLNYGYTF. CDR3 in DNA: TGTGCCAGTAGCCCGGACCTGAACTATGGCTACACCTTC.